This T cell receptor (beta chain) originates from a study of T cells in Graves' hyperthyroidism and ophthalmopathy. This clonotype was found many times. Its antigen is currently unknown. Study-wide results and caveats: In validation, the model predicted ophthalmopathy. These predictions came a median approximately 6.5 months before onset.

From RNA transcripts, TCR beta CDR3 regions were amplified. Initially, a first-round RT-PCR of the TCR CDR3 employed the HTBI primer set. TCRdb independently ran MiXCR on the multiplex PCR reads; one entry per CDR3 protein. The table has around 760,000 distinct CDR3 sequences, around a third seen once; the top ten hold 31%. This CDR3 has 14 amino acids. Unmatched junction bases numbered 2, after V lost 5 bases and J lost 3 bases. Germline V gene data show CDR1 as SGHTA and CDR2 as FQGNSA. The sequencing input was blood. The sequence was obtained from a middle-aged woman with Graves' hyperthyroidism. The rearrangement joins TRBV7-2 to TRBJ2-5, with 11 bases lining up with TRBD2. CDR3 DNA sequence: TGTGCCAGCAGCCCGGGACTAGCGGAAGAGACCCAGTACTTC. It yields the protein CASSPGLAEETQYF.